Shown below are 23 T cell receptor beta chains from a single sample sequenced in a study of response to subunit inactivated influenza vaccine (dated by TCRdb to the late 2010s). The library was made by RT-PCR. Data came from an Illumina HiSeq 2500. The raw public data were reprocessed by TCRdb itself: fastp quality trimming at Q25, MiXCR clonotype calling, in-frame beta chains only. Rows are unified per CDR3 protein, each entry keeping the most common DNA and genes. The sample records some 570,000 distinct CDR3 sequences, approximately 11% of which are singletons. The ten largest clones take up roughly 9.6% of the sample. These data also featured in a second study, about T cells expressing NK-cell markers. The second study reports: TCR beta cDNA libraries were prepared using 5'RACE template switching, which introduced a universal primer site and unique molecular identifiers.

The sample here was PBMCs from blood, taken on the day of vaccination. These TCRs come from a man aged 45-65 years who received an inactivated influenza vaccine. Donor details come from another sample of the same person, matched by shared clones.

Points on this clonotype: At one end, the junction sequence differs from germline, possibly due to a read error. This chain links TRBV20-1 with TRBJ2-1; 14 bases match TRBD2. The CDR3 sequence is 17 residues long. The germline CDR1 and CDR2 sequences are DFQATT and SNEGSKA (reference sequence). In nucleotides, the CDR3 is TGCAGTGCTAGTCACATCCTAGCCGGGACTAGCGGGAGTCGGTGGGTCTTC. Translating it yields CSASHILAGTSGSRWVF.

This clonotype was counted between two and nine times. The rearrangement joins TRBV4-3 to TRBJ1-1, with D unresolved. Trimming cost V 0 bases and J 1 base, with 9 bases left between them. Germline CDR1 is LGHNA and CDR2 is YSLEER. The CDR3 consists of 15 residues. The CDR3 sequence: CASSQDRTENTEAFF. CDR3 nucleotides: TGCGCCAGCAGCCAAGATAGGACGGAGAACACTGAAGCTTTCTTT.

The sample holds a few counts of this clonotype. In DNA, the CDR3 is TGCAGTGCCAAGACAGGGGGCGGGGGGAACACTGAAGCTTTCTTT. Protein: CSAKTGGGGNTEAFF. The chain employs TRBV20-1 and TRBJ1-1; 10 positions agree with TRBD1. Trimming at V came to 6 bases and at J to 1 base, leaving 8 bases not matched to a gene. Germline values: CDR1 DFQATT, CDR2 SNEGSKA (reference sequence). The CDR3 is 15 residues long.

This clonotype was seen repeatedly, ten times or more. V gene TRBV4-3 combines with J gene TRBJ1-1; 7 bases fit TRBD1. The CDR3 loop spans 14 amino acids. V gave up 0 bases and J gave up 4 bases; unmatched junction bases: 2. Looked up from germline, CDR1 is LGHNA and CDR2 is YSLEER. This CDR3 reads CASSQDSGGTEAFF. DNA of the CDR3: TGCGCCAGCAGCCAAGATTCAGGGGGCACTGAAGCTTTCTTT.

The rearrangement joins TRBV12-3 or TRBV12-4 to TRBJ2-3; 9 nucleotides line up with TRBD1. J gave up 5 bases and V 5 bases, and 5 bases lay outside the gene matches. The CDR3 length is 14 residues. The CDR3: CASSATGGVDTQYF. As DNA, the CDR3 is TGTGCCAGCAGTGCTACAGGGGGCGTAGATACGCAGTATTTT.

Written as DNA, the CDR3 is TGCAGCGTCCGACAGGGCACAGATACGCAGTATTTT. Translation: CSVRQGTDTQYF. This chain links TRBV29-1 with TRBJ2-3; D is perhaps TRBD1 (6 bases). CDR1 and CDR2 from the germline V gene are SQVTM and ANQGSEA. The length of the CDR3 is 12 residues. Trimming stripped 6 bases from V and 1 base from J, with 8 bases between.

CDR3 in DNA: TGTGCCACCAGTGACAGAGGGGCGGGACAGACTAACTATGGCTACACCTTC. Translating it yields CATSDRGAGQTNYGYTF. J is TRBJ1-2 and V is TRBV24-1; 7 bases line up with TRBD1. Germline V gives CDR1 KGHDR, CDR2 SFDVKD. The CDR3 runs 17 residues. V shed 4 bases and J 0 bases; nucleotides not matched to a gene: 10.

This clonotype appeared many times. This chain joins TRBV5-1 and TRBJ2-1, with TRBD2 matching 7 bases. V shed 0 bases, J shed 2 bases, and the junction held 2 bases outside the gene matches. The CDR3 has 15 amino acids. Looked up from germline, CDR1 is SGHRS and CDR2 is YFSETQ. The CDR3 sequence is CASSLGGGTYNEQFF. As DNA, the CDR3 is TGCGCCAGCAGCTTGGGCGGGGGTACCTACAATGAGCAGTTCTTC.

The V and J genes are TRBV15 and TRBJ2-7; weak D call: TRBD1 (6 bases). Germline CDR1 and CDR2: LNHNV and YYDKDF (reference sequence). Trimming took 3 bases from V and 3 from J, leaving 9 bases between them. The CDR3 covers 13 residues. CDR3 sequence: CATSRRDNYEQYF. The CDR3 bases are TGTGCCACCAGCAGGAGGGACAACTACGAGCAGTACTTC.

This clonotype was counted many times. The CDR3 sequence: CSASGLINNEQFF. The CDR3 bases are TGCAGTGCTAGTGGGCTGATAAACAATGAGCAGTTCTTC. The chain links TRBV20-1 to TRBJ2-1; unclear D gene. V was cut by 3 bases and J by 5 bases, with 11 bases left in between. The germline V gene has CDR1 DFQATT and CDR2 SNEGSKA (reference sequence). The length of the CDR3 is 13 residues.

The chain's CDR3 is CASSPRDMNTEAFF. CDR3 nucleotides: TGTGCCAGCAGTCCCCGGGACATGAACACTGAAGCTTTCTTT. This chain joins TRBV28 and TRBJ1-1; tentatively, D is TRBD1 (6 bases). This CDR3 is built from 14 residues. The germline V gene encodes CDR1 MDHEN and CDR2 SYDVKM. V was clipped by 5 bases and J by 0 bases, with 10 bases between them.

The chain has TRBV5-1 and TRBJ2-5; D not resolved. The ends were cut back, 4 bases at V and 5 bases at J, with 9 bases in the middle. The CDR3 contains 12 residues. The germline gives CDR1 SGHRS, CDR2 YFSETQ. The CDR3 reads CASSTGLETQYF. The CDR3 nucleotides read TGCGCCAGCAGCACTGGCTTGGAGACCCAGTACTTC.

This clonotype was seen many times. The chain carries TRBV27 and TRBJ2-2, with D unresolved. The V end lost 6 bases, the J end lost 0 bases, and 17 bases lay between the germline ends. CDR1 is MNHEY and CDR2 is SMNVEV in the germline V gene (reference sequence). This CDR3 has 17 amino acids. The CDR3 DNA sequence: TGTGCCAGCAGCCCCCGAATACTAACAGCGAACACCGGGGAGCTGTTTTTT. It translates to CASSPRILTANTGELFF.

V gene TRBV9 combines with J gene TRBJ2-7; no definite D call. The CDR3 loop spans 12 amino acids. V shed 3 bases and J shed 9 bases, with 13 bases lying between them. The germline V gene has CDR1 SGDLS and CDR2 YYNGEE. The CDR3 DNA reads TGTGCCAGCAGCGGATCCGAGTCCAGGCAGTACTTC. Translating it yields CASSGSESRQYF.

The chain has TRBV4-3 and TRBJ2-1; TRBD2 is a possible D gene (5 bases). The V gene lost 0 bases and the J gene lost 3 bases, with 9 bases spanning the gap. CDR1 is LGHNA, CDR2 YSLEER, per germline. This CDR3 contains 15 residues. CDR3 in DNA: TGCGCCAGCAGCCAAGAGACGGAGGACTACAATGAGCAGTTCTTC. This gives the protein CASSQETEDYNEQFF.

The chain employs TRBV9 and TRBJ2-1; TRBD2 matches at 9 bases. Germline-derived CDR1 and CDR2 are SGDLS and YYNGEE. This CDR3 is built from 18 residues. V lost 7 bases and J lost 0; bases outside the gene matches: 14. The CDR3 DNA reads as TGTGCCAGCTCTCGTACCCCTAGCGGGGCCGTCTCCTACAATGAGCAGTTCTTC. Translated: CASSRTPSGAVSYNEQFF.

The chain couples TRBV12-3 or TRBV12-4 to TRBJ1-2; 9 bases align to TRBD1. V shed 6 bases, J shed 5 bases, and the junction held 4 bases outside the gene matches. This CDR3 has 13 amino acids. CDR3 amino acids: CASSYRGRYGYTF. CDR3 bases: TGTGCCAGCAGCTACAGGGGGCGTTATGGCTACACCTTC.

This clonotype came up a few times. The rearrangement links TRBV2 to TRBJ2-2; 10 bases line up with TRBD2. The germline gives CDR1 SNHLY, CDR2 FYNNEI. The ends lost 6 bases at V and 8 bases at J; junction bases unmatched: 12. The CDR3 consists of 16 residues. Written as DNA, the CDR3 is TGTGCCAGCAGGCTAAAGAGCGGGGGGGCCGCTGGGGAGCTGTTTTTT. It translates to CASRLKSGGAAGELFF.

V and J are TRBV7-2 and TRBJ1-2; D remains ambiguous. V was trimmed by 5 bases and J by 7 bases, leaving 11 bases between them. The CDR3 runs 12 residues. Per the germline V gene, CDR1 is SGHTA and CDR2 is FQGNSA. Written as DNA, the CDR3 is TGTGCCAGCAGCCCCTTCGTTCCTGGCTACACCTTC. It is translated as CASSPFVPGYTF.

CDR3: CASMTGVNTEAFF. CDR3 nucleotides: TGTGCCAGCATGACAGGCGTTAACACTGAAGCTTTCTTT. The chain joins TRBV6-1 to TRBJ1-1, with D perhaps matching TRBD1 (6 bases). V lost 7 bases, J lost 2 bases, and 11 bases lay in between. This CDR3 comprises 13 residues. CDR1 and CDR2 (germline): MNHNS, SASEGT.

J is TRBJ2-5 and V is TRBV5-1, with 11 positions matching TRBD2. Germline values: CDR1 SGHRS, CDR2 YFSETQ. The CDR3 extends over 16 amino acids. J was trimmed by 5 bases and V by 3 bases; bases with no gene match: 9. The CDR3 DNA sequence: TGCGCCAGCAGCTGGTACACTAGCGGGAGTTCGGAGACCCAGTACTTC. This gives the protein CASSWYTSGSSETQYF.

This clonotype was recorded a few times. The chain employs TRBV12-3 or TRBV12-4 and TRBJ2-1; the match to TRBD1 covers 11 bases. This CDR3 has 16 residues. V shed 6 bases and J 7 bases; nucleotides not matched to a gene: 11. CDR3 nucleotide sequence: TGTGCCAGCAGCCGTCCCGCCGGGACAGGGGGGAATGAGCAGTTCTTC. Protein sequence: CASSRPAGTGGNEQFF.

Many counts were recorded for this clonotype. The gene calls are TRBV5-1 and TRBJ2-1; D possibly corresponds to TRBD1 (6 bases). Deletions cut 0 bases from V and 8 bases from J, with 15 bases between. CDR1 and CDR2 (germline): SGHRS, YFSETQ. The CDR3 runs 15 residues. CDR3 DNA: TGCGCCAGCAGCTTGGTGTACCAGGGGCGCGATGAGCAGTTCTTC. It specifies CASSLVYQGRDEQFF.